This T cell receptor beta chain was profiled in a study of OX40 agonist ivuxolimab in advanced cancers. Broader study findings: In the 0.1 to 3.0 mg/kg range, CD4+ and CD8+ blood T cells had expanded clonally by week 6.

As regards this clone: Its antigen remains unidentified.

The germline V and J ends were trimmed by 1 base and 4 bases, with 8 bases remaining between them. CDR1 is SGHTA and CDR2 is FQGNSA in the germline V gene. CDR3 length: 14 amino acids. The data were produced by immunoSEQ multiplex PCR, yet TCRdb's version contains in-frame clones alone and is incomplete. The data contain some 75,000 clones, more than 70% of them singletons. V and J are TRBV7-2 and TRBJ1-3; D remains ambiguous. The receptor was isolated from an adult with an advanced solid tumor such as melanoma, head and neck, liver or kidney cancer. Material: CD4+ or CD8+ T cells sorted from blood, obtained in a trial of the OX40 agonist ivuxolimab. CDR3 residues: CASSLVGHGNTIYF. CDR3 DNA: TGTGCCAGCAGCTTAGTAGGCCACGGAAACACCATATATTTT.